The 22 T cell receptor beta chains below come from one sample, sequenced in a study of blood T cell repertoires in COVID-19. Measured with immunoSEQ multiplex PCR; TCRdb has only the in-frame clones, and not every one. The table includes about 87,000 clones, 70% to 90% detected once. The sample was peripheral blood. The receptors were gathered from a woman older than 75 with COVID-19, enrolled during active disease.

The chain carries TRBV18 and TRBJ2-7; maybe TRBD2 (5 bases). This CDR3 region has 14 residues. Per the germline V gene, CDR1 is KGHSH and CDR2 is LQKENI. V shed 3 bases and J shed 0 bases, with 9 bases lying between them. The CDR3 is CASSPLGNSYEQYF. The CDR3 nucleotides read TGTGCCAGCTCACCTCTCGGGAACTCCTACGAGCAGTACTTC.

CDR3 DNA sequence: TGCGCCAGCAGCCAGAGACTAGCGGGGAACACCGGGGAGCTGTTTTTT. Translation: CASSQRLAGNTGELFF. The chain links TRBV5-1 to TRBJ2-2; 10 bases map to TRBD2. CDR1 and CDR2 from the germline V gene are SGHRS and YFSETQ. V lost 4 bases to trimming and J lost 1 base; unmatched junction nucleotides: 4. This CDR3 comprises 16 residues.

The J gene is TRBJ2-7, the V gene TRBV2; D is possibly TRBD1 (6 bases). Trimming removed 1 base from V and 5 bases from J, with 9 bases in between. The CDR3 runs 13 residues. Germline-derived CDR1 and CDR2 are SNHLY and FYNNEI. The CDR3, as DNA: TGTGCCAGCAGTGAAGGGGACAAAAACGAGCAGTACTTC. As protein: CASSEGDKNEQYF.

The chain recombines TRBV27 with TRBJ1-5; 9 nucleotides agree with TRBD1. The CDR3 consists of 15 residues. After removal of 5 bases from V and 2 bases from J, the junction contained 4 bases not matched to a gene. The V gene's germline CDR1 is MNHEY and CDR2 SMNVEV (reference sequence). CDR3 in amino acids: CASSPGQGGNQPQHF. For the CDR3, the DNA is TGTGCCAGCAGTCCGGGACAGGGTGGCAATCAGCCCCAGCATTTT.

The chain joins TRBV24-1 to TRBJ2-2; maybe TRBD1 (6 bases). Germline V gene data show CDR1 as KGHDR and CDR2 as SFDVKD. CDR3 length: 14 amino acids. The V gene lost 8 bases and the J gene lost 5 bases, with 14 bases spanning the gap. CDR3 residues: CATMWGPGTGELFF. The CDR3 DNA sequence: TGTGCCACCATGTGGGGGCCGGGGACCGGGGAGCTGTTTTTT.

This chain joins TRBV18 and TRBJ2-3; 10 nucleotides agree with TRBD2. This CDR3 region has 16 residues. Losses at the gene ends were 2 bases for V and 8 bases for J; bases not matched to a gene: 10. Germline-derived CDR1 and CDR2 are KGHSH and LQKENI. The CDR3 DNA is TGTGCCAGCTCACCAAAGGCCAGCGGGGGGGCCAGTACGCAGTATTTT. The encoded protein is CASSPKASGGASTQYF. Looking up the rest from reference TRBV18 and TRBJ2-3 gives the full variable domain: NAGVMQNPRHLVRRRGQEARLRCSPMKGHSHVYWYRQLPEEGLKFMVYLQKENIIDESGMPKERFSAEFPKEGPSILRIQQVVRGDSAAYFCASSPKASGGASTQYFGPGTRLTVL.

The V and J genes are TRBV27 and TRBJ2-2; 10 positions agree with TRBD1. Germline lookup yields CDR1 MNHEY and CDR2 SMNVEV (reference sequence). This CDR3 is built from 15 residues. Trimming at V came to 8 bases and at J to 4 bases, leaving 7 bases not matched to a gene. CDR3 residues: CASLSGTGATGELFF. CDR3 DNA: TGTGCCAGCCTGAGCGGGACAGGGGCCACCGGGGAGCTGTTTTTT.

This clone showed up just a few times. The rearrangement joins TRBV10-1 to TRBJ1-4, with 9 bases fitting TRBD1. The J segment lost 8 bases and the V segment lost 6 bases, leaving 4 bases of the junction unmatched. The CDR3 covers 13 residues. Germline V lookup: CDR1 WNHNN, CDR2 SYGVQD (reference sequence). CDR3 nucleotide sequence: TGCGCCAGCAGGCCTACAGGGGGCGAAAAACTGTTTTTT. This translates into CASRPTGGEKLFF.

The chain uses TRBV7-2 and TRBJ2-1; D unresolved. Germline CDR1 SGHTA, CDR2 FQGNSA. The CDR3 has 16 amino acids. V lost 4 bases, J lost 6 bases, and 19 bases lay in between. The CDR3 spells CASSWPGVVRPNEQFF. Written as DNA, the CDR3 is TGTGCCAGCAGCTGGCCGGGTGTAGTAAGACCCAATGAGCAGTTCTTC.

The chain uses TRBV19 and TRBJ1-1; TRBD1 matches at 8 bases. Germline V gives CDR1 LNHDA, CDR2 SQIVND (reference sequence). There are 13 residues in the CDR3. V lost 7 bases, J lost 4 bases, and 5 bases stayed unmatched. The CDR3 sequence is CASIRTGSTEAFF. CDR3 DNA: TGTGCCAGTATAAGGACAGGGAGCACTGAAGCTTTCTTT.

The chain combines TRBV18 with TRBJ1-2; no reliable D call. The V end lost 6 bases, the J end lost 4 bases, and 12 bases lay between the germline ends. Germline loops: CDR1 KGHSH, CDR2 LQKENI. The length of the CDR3 is 13 residues. The chain's CDR3 is CASSPSVGYGYTF. In DNA, the CDR3 is TGTGCCAGCTCTCCCTCGGTTGGCTATGGCTACACCTTC.

This chain uses TRBV9 with TRBJ2-3, with a possible D match to TRBD1 (6 bases). Germline V gene data show CDR1 as SGDLS and CDR2 as YYNGEE. The V end lost 4 bases, the J end lost 1 base, and 19 bases lay between the germline ends. The CDR3 has 17 residues. The CDR3 DNA reads as TGTGCCAGCAGCTGGGACATTGGGCTCGATGGCACAGATACGCAGTATTTT. Its translation is CASSWDIGLDGTDTQYF.

The chain couples TRBV29-1 to TRBJ2-3; possible D gene TRBD1, 6 bases. The CDR3 is 13 residues long. Germline CDR1 and CDR2: SQVTM and ANQGSEA. Trimming took 7 bases from V and 0 from J, leaving 11 bases between them. The CDR3: CSAGTSSTDTQYF. CDR3 bases: TGCAGCGCCGGGACATCTAGCACAGATACGCAGTATTTT.

This sequence joins TRBV27 and TRBJ1-4; weak D call: TRBD1 (6 bases). With 7 bases removed from V and 5 bases from J, the gap between germline ends came to 14 bases. The CDR3 totals 14 residues. The germline CDR1 and CDR2 sequences are MNHEY and SMNVEV (reference sequence). The CDR3 here is CASKQVRGNEKLFF. The CDR3 bases are TGTGCCAGCAAGCAAGTCAGGGGAAATGAAAAACTGTTTTTT. Full variable domain (remainder filled in from reference TRBV27 and TRBJ1-4): EAQVTQNPRYLITVTGKKLTVTCSQNMNHEYMSWYRQDPGLGLRQIYYSMNVEVTDKGDVPEGYKVSRKEKRNFPLILESPSPNQTSLYFCASKQVRGNEKLFFGSGTQLSVL.

The rearrangement links TRBV3-1 (or the pseudogene TRBV3-2) to TRBJ2-4, with 13 bases identical to TRBD2. The CDR3 has 16 amino acids. Germline CDR1 is LGHDT and CDR2 is YNNKEL (reference sequence). The junction had 8 bases not matched to a gene; V was cut back by 3 bases and J by 9 bases. CDR3 nucleotides: TGTGCCAGCAGCCAGACTAGCGGGAGGACTAATGCCATTCAGTACTTC. Its protein is CASSQTSGRTNAIQYF.

V usage is TRBV11-3 and J usage is TRBJ1-3, with TRBD1 matching 8 bases. The CDR3 has 14 residues. Germline-derived CDR1 and CDR2 are SGHNT and YENEEA. Trimming took 5 bases from V and 3 from J; bases not matched to a gene: 3. In DNA form, the CDR3 reads TGTGCCAGCAGCACGGACAGGGATGGAAACACCATATATTTT. Its protein product is CASSTDRDGNTIYF.

This rearrangement joins TRBV5-6 to TRBJ2-7, with D perhaps TRBD1 (6 bases). The CDR3 consists of 15 residues. V was trimmed by 4 bases and J by 4 bases, leaving 18 bases between them. Germline CDR1 is SGHDT and CDR2 is YYEEEE. CDR3: CASSPAHGGWYEQYF. In DNA form, the CDR3 reads TGTGCCAGCAGCCCCGCCCATGGGGGCTGGTACGAGCAGTACTTC.

The rearrangement joins TRBV11-2 to TRBJ2-3; D remains unclear. Germline CDR1 and CDR2: SGHAT and FQNNGV. The CDR3 totals 12 residues. The V gene lost 2 bases and the J gene lost 9 bases, with 9 bases spanning the gap. CDR3 sequence reads: CASSLSIPTQYF. The CDR3 region has the DNA TGTGCCAGCAGCTTATCTATCCCCACGCAGTATTTT.

The V and J genes are TRBV7-2 and TRBJ2-3; 10 bases are shared with TRBD2. Trimming at V came to 1 base and at J to 2 bases, leaving 3 bases not matched to a gene. CDR3 length: 16 residues. Germline loops: CDR1 SGHTA, CDR2 FQGNSA. The CDR3 region has the DNA TGTGCCAGCAGCTTAGTGAGCGGGGGGGCCACAGATACGCAGTATTTT. Protein product: CASSLVSGGATDTQYF. Full variable domain (missing parts from reference TRBV7-2 and TRBJ2-3): GAGVSQSPSNKVTEKGKDVELRCDPISGHTALYWYRQSLGQGLEFLIYFQGNSAPDKSGLPSDRFSAERTGGSVSTLTIQRTQQEDSAVYLCASSLVSGGATDTQYFGPGTRLTVL.

J is TRBJ1-2 and V is TRBV5-6; D ambiguous. This CDR3 is built from 11 residues. The germline gives CDR1 SGHDT, CDR2 YYEEEE. The ends were cut back, 2 bases at V and 5 bases at J, with 4 bases in the middle. The CDR3 loop is CASSFQYGYTF. CDR3 DNA sequence: TGTGCCAGCAGCTTCCAGTATGGCTACACCTTC.

The rearrangement uses TRBV9 and TRBJ1-4, with D hard to call. This CDR3 contains 16 residues. Per germline, CDR1 SGDLS and CDR2 YYNGEE. The V and J ends lost 0 bases and 6 bases respectively, with 15 bases between them. CDR3 coding DNA: TGTGCCAGCAGCGTAGGTGTGACAACTCGAGATGAAAAACTGTTTTTT. As protein: CASSVGVTTRDEKLFF. The entire variable domain, with the rest obtained from reference TRBV9 and TRBJ1-4, is as follows: DSGVTQTPKHLITATGQRVTLRCSPRSGDLSVYWYQQSLDQGLQFLIQYYNGEERAKGNILERFSAQQFPDLHSELNLSSLELGDSALYFCASSVGVTTRDEKLFFGSGTQLSVL.

V is TRBV15 and J is TRBJ2-5; TRBD2 matches 12 bases. This CDR3 region has 15 residues. Germline V gives CDR1 LNHNV, CDR2 YYDKDF (reference sequence). With 1 base clipped from V and 4 bases from J, the junction kept 1 base outside the gene matches. The CDR3 here is CATSRVLAGGETQYF. CDR3 coding DNA: TGTGCCACCAGCAGAGTACTAGCGGGAGGAGAGACCCAGTACTTC.